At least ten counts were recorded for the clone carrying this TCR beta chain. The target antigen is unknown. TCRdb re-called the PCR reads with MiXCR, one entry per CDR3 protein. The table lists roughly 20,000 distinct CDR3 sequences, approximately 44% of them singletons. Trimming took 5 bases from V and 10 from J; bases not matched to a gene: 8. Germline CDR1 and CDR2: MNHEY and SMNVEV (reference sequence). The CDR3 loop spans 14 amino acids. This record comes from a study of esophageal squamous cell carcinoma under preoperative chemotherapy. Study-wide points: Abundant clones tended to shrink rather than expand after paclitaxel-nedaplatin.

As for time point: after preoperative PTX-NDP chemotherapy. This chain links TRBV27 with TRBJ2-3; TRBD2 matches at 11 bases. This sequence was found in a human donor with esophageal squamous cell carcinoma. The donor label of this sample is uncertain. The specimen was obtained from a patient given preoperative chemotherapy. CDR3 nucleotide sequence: TGTGCCAGCAGTCCCGGGACTAGCGGTCGATCGCAGTATTTT. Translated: CASSPGTSGRSQYF.